This TCR beta chain is drawn from a study of T cell responses to AZD1222 COVID-19 vaccine. Profiling relied on immunoSEQ multiplex PCR, and the TCRdb table lists in-frame clones only, not all of them. The sample consists of approximately 110,000 clones, around 93% of them appearing once. The CDR3 spans 14 residues. The junction had 5 bases not matched to a gene; V was cut back by 4 bases and J by 3 bases. The V gene's germline CDR1 is SGHNT and CDR2 YYREEE (reference sequence). The sequence was obtained from an adult who received the AZD1222 COVID-19 vaccine. Sample: peripheral blood, taken 28 days after the second AZD1222 dose. The chain uses TRBV5-4 and TRBJ1-2; the match to TRBD1 covers 8 bases. CDR3 sequence: CASSTGQGDYGYTF. The CDR3 DNA sequence: TGTGCCAGCAGCACAGGACAGGGAGACTATGGCTACACCTTC.